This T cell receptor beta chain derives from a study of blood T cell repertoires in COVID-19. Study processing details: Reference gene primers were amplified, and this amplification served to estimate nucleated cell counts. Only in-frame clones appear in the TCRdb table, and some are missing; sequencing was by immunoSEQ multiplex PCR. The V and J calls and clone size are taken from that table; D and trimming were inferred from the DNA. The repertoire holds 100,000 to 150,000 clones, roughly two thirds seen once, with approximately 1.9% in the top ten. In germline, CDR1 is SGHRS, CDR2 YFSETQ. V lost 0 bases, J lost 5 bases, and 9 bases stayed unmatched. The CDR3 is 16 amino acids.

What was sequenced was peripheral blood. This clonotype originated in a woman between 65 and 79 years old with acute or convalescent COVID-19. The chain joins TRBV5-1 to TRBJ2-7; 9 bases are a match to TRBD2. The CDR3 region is CASSLGVAGATHEQYF. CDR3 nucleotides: TGCGCCAGCAGCTTGGGTGTAGCGGGAGCAACCCACGAGCAGTACTTC. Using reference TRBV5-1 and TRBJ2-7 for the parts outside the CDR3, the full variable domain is KAGVTQTPRYLIKTRGQQVTLSCSPISGHRSVSWYQQTPGQGLQFLFEYFSETQRNKGNFPGRFSGRQFSNSRSEMNVSTLELGDSALYLCASSLGVAGATHEQYFGPGTRLTVT.